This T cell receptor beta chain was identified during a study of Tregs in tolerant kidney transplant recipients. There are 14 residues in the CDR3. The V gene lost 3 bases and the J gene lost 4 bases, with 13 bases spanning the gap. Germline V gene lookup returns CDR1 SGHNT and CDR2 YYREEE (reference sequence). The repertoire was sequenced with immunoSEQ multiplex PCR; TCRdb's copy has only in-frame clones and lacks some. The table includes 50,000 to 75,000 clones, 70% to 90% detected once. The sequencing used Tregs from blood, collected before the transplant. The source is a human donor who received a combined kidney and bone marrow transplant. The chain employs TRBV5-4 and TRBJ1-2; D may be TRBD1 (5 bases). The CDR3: CASSSAAGPYGYTF. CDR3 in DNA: TGTGCCAGCAGCTCCGCTGCAGGGCCCTATGGCTACACCTTC. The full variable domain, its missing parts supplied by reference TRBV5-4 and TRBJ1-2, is ETGVTQSPTHLIKTRGQQVTLRCSSQSGHNTVSWYQQALGQGPQFIFQYYREEENGRGNFPPRFSGLQFPNYSSELNVNALELDDSALYLCASSSAAGPYGYTFGSGTRLTVV.